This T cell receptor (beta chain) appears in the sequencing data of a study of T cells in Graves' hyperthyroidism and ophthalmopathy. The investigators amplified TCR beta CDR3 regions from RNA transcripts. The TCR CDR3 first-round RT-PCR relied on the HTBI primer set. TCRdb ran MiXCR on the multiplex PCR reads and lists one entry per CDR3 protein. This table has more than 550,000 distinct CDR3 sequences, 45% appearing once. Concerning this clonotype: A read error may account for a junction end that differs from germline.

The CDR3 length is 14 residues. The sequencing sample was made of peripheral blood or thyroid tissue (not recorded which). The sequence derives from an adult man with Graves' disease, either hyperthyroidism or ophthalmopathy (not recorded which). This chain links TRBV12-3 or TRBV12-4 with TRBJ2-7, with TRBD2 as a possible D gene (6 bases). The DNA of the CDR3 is TGTGCCATCAGTTTGGCTAGCGCGGCCTACGAGCAGTACTTC. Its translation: CAISLASAAYEQYF.